This T cell receptor (beta chain) comes out of a study of T cells in localized non-small cell lung cancer. This clone was picked up one time. The table came from immunoSEQ multiplex PCR; TCRdb's copy has only in-frame clones and leaves some out. The sample gives approximately 150,000 clones, 89% of which show up once; around 1.7% is in the top ten. The CDR3 extends over 14 amino acids. Germline V gene sequence: CDR1 SQVTM, CDR2 ANQGSEA. The V gene end was trimmed by 5 bases and the J gene end by 4 bases; junction bases not matched to a gene: 7. The V call is TRBV29-1, the J call TRBJ2-1; 8 bases align to TRBD2. Sequences were derived from peripheral blood, sampled before any cancer treatment. This receptor was identified in a female donor at least 60 years old with stage I lung adenocarcinoma. CDR3 in amino acids: CSVSAGDAYNEQFF. CDR3 DNA sequence: TGCAGCGTTTCAGCGGGAGATGCGTACAATGAGCAGTTCTTC.